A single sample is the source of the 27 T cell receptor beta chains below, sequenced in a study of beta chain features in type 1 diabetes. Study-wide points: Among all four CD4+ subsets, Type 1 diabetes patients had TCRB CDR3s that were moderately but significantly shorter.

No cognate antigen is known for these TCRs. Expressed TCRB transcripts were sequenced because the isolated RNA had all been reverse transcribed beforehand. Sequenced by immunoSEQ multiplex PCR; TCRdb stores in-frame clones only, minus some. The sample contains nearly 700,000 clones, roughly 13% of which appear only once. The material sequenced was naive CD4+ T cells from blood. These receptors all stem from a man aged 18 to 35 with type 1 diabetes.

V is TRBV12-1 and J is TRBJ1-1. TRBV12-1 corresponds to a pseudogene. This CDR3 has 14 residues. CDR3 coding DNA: TGTGCCAGCAGCTTTTGGGGGATGAACACTGAAGCTTTCTTT. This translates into CASSFWGMNTEAFF.

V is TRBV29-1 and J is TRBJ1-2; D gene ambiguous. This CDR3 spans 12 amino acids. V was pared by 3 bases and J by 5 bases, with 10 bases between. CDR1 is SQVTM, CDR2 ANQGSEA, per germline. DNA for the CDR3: TGCAGCGTTGATCAGGCAGATTATGGCTACACCTTC. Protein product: CSVDQADYGYTF.

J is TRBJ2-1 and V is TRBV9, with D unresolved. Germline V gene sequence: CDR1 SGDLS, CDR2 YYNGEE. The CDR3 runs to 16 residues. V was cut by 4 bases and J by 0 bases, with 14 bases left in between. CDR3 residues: CASSTYRYPSYNEQFF. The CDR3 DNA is TGTGCCAGCAGCACATACCGCTACCCCTCCTACAATGAGCAGTTCTTC. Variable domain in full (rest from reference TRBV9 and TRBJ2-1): DSGVTQTPKHLITATGQRVTLRCSPRSGDLSVYWYQQSLDQGLQFLIQYYNGEERAKGNILERFSAQQFPDLHSELNLSSLELGDSALYFCASSTYRYPSYNEQFFGPGTRLTVL.

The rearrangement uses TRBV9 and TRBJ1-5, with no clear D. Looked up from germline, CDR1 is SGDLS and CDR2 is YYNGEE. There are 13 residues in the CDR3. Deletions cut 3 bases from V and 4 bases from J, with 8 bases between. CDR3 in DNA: TGTGCCAGCAGCGCGCTCCCTAATCAGCCCCAGCATTTT. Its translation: CASSALPNQPQHF.

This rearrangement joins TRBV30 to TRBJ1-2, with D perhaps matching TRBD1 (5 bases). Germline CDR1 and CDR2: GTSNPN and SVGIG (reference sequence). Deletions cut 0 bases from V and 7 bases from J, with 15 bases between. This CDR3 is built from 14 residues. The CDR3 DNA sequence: TGTGCCTGGAGTGTACAGCGTGGGACCGGTGGCTACACCTTC. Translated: CAWSVQRGTGGYTF.

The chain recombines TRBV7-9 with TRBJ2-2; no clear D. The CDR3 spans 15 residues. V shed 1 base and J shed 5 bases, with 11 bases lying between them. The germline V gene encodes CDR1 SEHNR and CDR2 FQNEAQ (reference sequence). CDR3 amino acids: CASSLVQPSTGELFF. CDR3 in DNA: TGTGCCAGCAGCTTAGTACAACCATCAACCGGGGAGCTGTTTTTT.

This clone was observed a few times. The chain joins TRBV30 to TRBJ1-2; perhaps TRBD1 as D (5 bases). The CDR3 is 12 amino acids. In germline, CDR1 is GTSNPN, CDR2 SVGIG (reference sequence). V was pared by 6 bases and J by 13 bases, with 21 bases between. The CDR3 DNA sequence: TGTGCCTGCGCCCCCGGGGATCAGGGACGCACCTTC. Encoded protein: CACAPGDQGRTF.

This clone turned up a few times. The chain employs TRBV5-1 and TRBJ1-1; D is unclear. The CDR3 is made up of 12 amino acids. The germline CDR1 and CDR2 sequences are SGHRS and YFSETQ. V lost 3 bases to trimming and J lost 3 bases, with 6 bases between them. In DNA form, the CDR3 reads TGCGCCAGCAGCTGGCGAGACACTGAAGCTTTCTTT. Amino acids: CASSWRDTEAFF.

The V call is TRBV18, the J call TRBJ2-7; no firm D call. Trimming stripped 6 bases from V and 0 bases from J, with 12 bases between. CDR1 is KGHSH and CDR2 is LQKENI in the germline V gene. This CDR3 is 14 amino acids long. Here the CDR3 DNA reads TGTGCCAGCTCCGCGACGGGTCCCTCCTACGAGCAGTACTTC. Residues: CASSATGPSYEQYF.

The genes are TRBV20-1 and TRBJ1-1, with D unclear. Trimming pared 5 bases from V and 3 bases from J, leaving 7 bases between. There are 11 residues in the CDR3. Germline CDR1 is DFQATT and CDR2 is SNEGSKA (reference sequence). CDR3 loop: CSAAIYTEAFF. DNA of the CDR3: TGCAGTGCTGCCATATACACTGAAGCTTTCTTT.

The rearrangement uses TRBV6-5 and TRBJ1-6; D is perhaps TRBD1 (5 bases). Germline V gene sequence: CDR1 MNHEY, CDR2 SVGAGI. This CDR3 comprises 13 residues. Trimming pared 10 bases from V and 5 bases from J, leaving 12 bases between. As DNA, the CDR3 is TGTGCCACCTCGGACACCGATAATTCACCCCTCCACTTT. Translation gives CATSDTDNSPLHF.

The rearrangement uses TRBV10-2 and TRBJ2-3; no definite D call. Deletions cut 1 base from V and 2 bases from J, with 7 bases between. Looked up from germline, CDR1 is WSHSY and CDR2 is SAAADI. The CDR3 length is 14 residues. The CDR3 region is CASSEWKVTDTQYF. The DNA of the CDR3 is TGCGCCAGCAGTGAGTGGAAGGTCACAGATACGCAGTATTTT.

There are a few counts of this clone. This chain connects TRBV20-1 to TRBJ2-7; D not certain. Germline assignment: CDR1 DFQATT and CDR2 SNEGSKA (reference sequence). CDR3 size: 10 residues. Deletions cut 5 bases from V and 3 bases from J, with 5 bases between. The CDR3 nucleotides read TGCAGTGCTGCAGGCTACGAGCAGTACTTC. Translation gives CSAAGYEQYF.

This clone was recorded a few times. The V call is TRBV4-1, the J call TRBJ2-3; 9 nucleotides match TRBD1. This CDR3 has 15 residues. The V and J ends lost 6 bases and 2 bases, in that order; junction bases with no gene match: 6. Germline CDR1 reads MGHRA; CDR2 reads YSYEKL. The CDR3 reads CASRGGQGVTDTQYF. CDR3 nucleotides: TGCGCCAGCAGAGGGGGACAGGGCGTCACAGATACGCAGTATTTT.

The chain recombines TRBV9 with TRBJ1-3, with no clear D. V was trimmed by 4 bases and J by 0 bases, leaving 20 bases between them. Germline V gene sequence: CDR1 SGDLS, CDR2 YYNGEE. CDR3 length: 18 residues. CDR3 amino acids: CASSPSGNRADSGNTIYF. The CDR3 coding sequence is TGTGCCAGCAGCCCCTCCGGAAATCGAGCGGACTCTGGAAACACCATATATTTT.

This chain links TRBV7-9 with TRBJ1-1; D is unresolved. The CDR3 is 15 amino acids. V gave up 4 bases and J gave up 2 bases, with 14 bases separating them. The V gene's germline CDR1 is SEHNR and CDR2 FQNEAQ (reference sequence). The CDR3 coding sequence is TGTGCCAGCAGCTCAACCGATCGGGGAAACACTGAAGCTTTCTTT. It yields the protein CASSSTDRGNTEAFF.

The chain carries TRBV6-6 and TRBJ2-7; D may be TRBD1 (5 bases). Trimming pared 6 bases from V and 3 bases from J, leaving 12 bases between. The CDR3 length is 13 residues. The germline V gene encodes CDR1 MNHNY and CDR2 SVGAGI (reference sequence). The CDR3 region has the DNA TGTGCCAGCAGAAGGGGCCATAACTACGAGCAGTACTTC. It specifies CASRRGHNYEQYF.

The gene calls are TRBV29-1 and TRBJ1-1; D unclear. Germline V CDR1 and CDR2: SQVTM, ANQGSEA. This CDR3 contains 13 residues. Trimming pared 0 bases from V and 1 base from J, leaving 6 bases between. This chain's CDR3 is CSVEEAANTEAFF. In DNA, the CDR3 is TGCAGCGTTGAAGAGGCAGCGAACACTGAAGCTTTCTTT.

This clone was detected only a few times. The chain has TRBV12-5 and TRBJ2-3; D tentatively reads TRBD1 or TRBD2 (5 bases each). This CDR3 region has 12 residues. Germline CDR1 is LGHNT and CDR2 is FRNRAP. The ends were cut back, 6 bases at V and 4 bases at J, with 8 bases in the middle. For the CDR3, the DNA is TGTGCTAGTGGCCCGGGGCCAGATACGCAGTATTTT. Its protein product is CASGPGPDTQYF.

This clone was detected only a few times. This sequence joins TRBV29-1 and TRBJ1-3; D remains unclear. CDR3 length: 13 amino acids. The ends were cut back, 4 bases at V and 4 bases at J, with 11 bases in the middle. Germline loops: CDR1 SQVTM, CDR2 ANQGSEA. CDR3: CSVAETTGNTIYF. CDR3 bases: TGCAGCGTTGCCGAAACGACGGGAAACACCATATATTTT.

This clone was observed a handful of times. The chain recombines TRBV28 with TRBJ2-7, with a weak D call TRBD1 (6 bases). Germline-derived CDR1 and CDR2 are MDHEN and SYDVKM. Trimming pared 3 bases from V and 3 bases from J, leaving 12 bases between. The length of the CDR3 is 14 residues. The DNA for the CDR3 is TGTGCCAGCAGTTTTTCGGGACATAACTACGAGCAGTACTTC. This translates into CASSFSGHNYEQYF.

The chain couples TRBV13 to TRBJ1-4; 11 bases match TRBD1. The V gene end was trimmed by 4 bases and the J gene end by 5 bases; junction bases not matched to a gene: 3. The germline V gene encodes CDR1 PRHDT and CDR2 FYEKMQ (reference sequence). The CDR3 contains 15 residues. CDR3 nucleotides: TGTGCCAGCAGCTCCCGGACAGGGGGCAATGAAAAACTGTTTTTT. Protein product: CASSSRTGGNEKLFF.

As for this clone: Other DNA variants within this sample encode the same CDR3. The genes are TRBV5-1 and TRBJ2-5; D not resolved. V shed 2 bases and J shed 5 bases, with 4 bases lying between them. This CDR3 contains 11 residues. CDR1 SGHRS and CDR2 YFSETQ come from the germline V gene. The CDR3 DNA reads TGCGCCAGCAGCTTTGAGGAGACCCAGTACTTC. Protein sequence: CASSFEETQYF.

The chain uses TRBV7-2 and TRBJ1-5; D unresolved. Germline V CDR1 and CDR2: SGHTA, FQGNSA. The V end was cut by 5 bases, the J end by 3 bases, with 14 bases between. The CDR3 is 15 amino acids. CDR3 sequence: CASSPDAVSNQPQHF. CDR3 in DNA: TGTGCCAGCAGCCCAGATGCGGTTTCCAATCAGCCCCAGCATTTT.

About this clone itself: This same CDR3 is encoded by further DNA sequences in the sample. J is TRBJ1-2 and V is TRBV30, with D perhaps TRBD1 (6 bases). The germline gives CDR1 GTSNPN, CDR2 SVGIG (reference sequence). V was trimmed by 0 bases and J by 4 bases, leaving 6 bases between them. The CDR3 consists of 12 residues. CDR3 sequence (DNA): TGTGCCTGGAGTGTAGGGGGCTATGGCTACACCTTC. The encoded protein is CAWSVGGYGYTF.

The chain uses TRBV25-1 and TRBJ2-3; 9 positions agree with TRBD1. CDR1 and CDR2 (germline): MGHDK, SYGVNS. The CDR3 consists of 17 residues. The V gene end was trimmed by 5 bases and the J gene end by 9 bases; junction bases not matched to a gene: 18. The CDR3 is CASSTSQWTGEEVTQYF. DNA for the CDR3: TGTGCCAGCAGTACCTCCCAGTGGACAGGGGAGGAAGTAACGCAGTATTTT.

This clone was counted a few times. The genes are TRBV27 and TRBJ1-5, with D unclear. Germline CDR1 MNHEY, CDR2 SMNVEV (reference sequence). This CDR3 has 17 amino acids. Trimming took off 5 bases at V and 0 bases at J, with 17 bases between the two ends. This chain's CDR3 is CASSKFAYLNSNQPQHF. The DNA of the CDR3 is TGTGCCAGCAGTAAGTTTGCCTACTTAAATAGCAATCAGCCCCAGCATTTT.